This T cell receptor (beta chain) was profiled in a study of T-cell reconstitution after alpha-beta-depleted transplantation in children. The study, taken as a whole, reports: The high TCRbeta diversity at day 60 in some patients came from surviving recipient T cells and thymic progenitors. Approximately two months post-transplant, alpha-beta T cells reportedly originated from several hundred expanded graft clones.

From germline, CDR1 is SGHKS and CDR2 YYEKEE (reference sequence). The CDR3 extends over 15 amino acids. V lost 0 bases to trimming and J lost 2 bases, with 9 bases between them. This clonotype was seen many times. The antigen remains unidentified. Unique molecular identifiers featured in how the TCRbeta library was prepared. TCRdb redid the calling of the PCR reads with MiXCR, one entry per CDR3 protein. This repertoire shows hundreds of thousands of distinct CDR3 sequences, about 9.4% found once; its top ten account for approximately 7%. The sequence was collected from a boy younger than two with acute myeloid leukemia, due to receive a stem cell transplant. The sample consisted of PBMCs, taken before TCRalphabeta/CD19-depleted stem cell transplant. The chain carries TRBV5-5 and TRBJ1-3; no clear D gene. This CDR3 is CASSLDPFTGNTIYF. Here the CDR3 DNA reads TGTGCCAGCAGCTTGGACCCATTCACTGGAAACACCATATATTTT.